This TCR beta chain was obtained from a study of tumor-infiltrating lymphocytes in localized non-small cell lung cancer. Looking at the study overall: Patients included smokers and never-smokers with various histologies, some sampled after neoadjuvant chemotherapy.

This clone occurred a few times. Its antigen is undetermined. Profiling relied on immunoSEQ multiplex PCR, and the TCRdb table lists in-frame clones only, not all of them. Of over 5,500 clones listed, 50% to 70% are singletons. Notes on the study in general: TCRbeta sequencing showed higher T cell infiltration in tumors than uninvolved lung. Different pieces of the same tissue went to different assays, confounding technical variation with intratumor heterogeneity. T-cell fraction did not differ between immunotypes IM1 and IM2.

The TCR comes from a human donor with non-small cell lung cancer. Sequencing was done on a sample of uninvolved lung tissue not adjacent to the tumor.

CDR3 protein: CSVEDQGWGYTF. The CDR3 DNA reads as TGCAGCGTTGAAGATCAGGGATGGGGCTACACCTTC. V and J are TRBV29-1 and TRBJ1-2; TRBD1 might be the D (5 bases). The CDR3 length is 12 residues. Per the germline V gene, CDR1 is SQVTM and CDR2 is ANQGSEA. Trimming shortened V by 0 bases and J by 8 bases, and 10 bases separated the two germline ends.